This TCR beta chain was documented in a study of OX40 agonist ivuxolimab in advanced cancers. Study-wide context: The costimulatory receptor OX40 (CD134) was targeted by ivuxolimab, a fully human IgG2 agonistic monoclonal antibody. Intravenous ivuxolimab was administered to patients every 2 weeks at six dose levels: 0.01, 0.1, 0.3, 1.5, 3 and 10 mg/kg. The purpose of peripheral TCRbeta sequencing was to test whether ivuxolimab changed TCR sequence diversity and led to clonal T-cell expansion. Of the 50 to 55 dose-escalation patients, hepatocellular carcinoma was present in around 20, melanoma in around 15, renal cell carcinoma in 9 and head and neck cancer in 9. In the dose-escalation cohort, roughly 80% of patients were male, and the mean age was around 60 years, with a range of roughly 23 to 85. The monotherapy dose-escalation portion (N ≈ 50 patients) of the phase I ivuxolimab trial is reported in the paper. Partial responses occurred in three dose-escalation patients: two with cutaneous melanoma and one with hepatocellular carcinoma. Prior anti-PD-1, anti-PD-L1 or anti-CTLA-4 therapy was permitted, and checkpoint inhibitors had been received by approximately 39% of dose-escalation patients. General findings and caveats noted by the study authors: Clonal expansion of both CD4+ and CD8+ blood T cells was observed from baseline to week 6 at doses 0.1 to 3.0 mg/kg. Low levels of normalized T-cell clonal expansion were also seen in some patients who did not respond. The antigen specificity of the peripheral T cells that underwent clonal expansion was not determined. In the 0.1-3.0 mg/kg groups, partial responders had among the lowest normalized peripheral clonal expansion, particularly in CD8+ T cells. On average, CD8+ T cells showed more expanded clones than CD4+ T cells after ivuxolimab.

To sequence the TCRbeta CDR3 region, genomic DNA was isolated from the sorted cells. The immunoSEQ Assay was used for sequencing of TCRbeta CDR3 regions. The table was pulled from immuneACCESS by TCRdb, which kept in-frame rearrangements only. Such tables lose some clones; where checked, under half of the loss comes from unresolved V genes, and the rest has no known cause. This sample has about 100,000 clones in its table, and around 90% of those were observed once. About 0.49% of the sample belongs to the ten largest clones. Regarding this clone: The target of this receptor is not known. Base quality data are lacking; no much larger clone is found one base away.

From a lookup of the germline V gene, CDR1 and CDR2 are SGHTA and FQGTGA. The junction shows trimming of 5 bases on V and 4 bases on J, and the gene matches do not reach 10 bases of it. The CDR3 numbers 17 residues from cysteine through phenylalanine. Of all the DNA, just the CDR3 is kept, 51 bases in frame from base 1. The trial excluded patients who had a history of autoimmune disease or were on systemic immunosuppression. In every dose cohort, peripheral blood was drawn for TCR sequencing at baseline, cycle 4 day 1, and cycle 7 day 1. Samples came from an open-label, multicenter, first-in-human phase I dose-escalation trial of ivuxolimab. Adults with locally advanced or metastatic melanoma, renal cell, hepatocellular, or head and neck squamous cell carcinoma were enrolled in the trial. Before TCR sequencing, CD4+ and CD8+ T cells were separately sorted from peripheral blood.

Sample: CD4+ or CD8+ T cells sorted from blood, taken in a trial of the OX40 agonist ivuxolimab. The V gene is TRBV7-3 and the J gene is TRBJ2-2, with 10 bases aligning to TRBD2. This TCR came from an adult with an advanced solid tumor such as melanoma, head and neck, liver or kidney cancer. The DNA is TGTGCCAGCAGCCCCTTTGGGAGCGGGAGGGCCACCGGGGAGCTGTTTTTT. It translates as CASSPFGSGRATGELFF.